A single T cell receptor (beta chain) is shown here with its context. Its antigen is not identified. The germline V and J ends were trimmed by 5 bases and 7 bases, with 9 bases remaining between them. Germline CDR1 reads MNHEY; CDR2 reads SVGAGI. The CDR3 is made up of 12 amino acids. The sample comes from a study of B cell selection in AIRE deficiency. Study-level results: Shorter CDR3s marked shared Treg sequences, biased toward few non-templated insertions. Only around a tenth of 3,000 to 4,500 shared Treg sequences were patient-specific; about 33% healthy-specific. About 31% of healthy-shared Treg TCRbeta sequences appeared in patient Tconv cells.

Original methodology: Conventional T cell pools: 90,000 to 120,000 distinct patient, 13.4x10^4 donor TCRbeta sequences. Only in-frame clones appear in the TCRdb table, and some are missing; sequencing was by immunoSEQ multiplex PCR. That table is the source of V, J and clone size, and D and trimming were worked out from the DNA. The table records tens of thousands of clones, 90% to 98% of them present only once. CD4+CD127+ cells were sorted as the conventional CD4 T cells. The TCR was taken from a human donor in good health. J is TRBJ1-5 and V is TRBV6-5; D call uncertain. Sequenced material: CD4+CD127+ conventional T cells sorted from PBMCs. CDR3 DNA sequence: TGTGCCAGCAGTAAAATTGGCCAGCCCCAGCATTTT. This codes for CASSKIGQPQHF.